A single sample gave rise to the 6 T cell receptor beta chains below, sequenced in a study of T cell clonotyping in hematopoietic cell transplantation. Profiled with immunoSEQ multiplex PCR; TCRdb holds only in-frame clones, not every one. The sample holds 10,000 to 14,000 clones, 85% to 90% seen once. The sample in question was PBMCs, obtained 100 days after allogeneic stem cell transplant. These receptors were taken from a female patient aged 60 or older who had an allogeneic stem cell transplant from an unrelated donor, so the T cells may come from the graft donor. Some clones in this sample may be carry-over from other donors' samples.

This rearrangement joins TRBV14 to TRBJ1-1; possibly TRBD1 for D (6 bases). V was trimmed by 4 bases and J by 2 bases, leaving 11 bases between them. CDR1 is SGHDN, CDR2 FVKESK, per germline. The CDR3 spans 14 residues. The CDR3 region has the DNA TGTGCCAGCAGCCCGAGGACAGATAACACTGAAGCTTTCTTT. Translating it yields CASSPRTDNTEAFF.

The genes are TRBV6-4 and TRBJ2-7; D gene ambiguous. This CDR3 has 13 amino acids. Trimming cost V 5 bases and J 2 bases, with 10 bases left between them. Germline loops: CDR1 MRHNA, CDR2 SNTAGT. CDR3 amino acids: CASSLADPYEQYF. CDR3 nucleotides: TGTGCCAGCAGTCTCGCGGACCCCTACGAGCAGTACTTC.

The rearrangement joins TRBV7-6 to TRBJ2-1, with unresolved D. Germline V gives CDR1 SGHVS, CDR2 FNYEAQ. The V gene lost 1 base and the J gene lost 2 bases, with 9 bases spanning the gap. The CDR3 covers 15 residues. The CDR3, as DNA: TGTGCCAGCAGCTTAGGCACCGGTCCCTACAATGAGCAGTTCTTC. Amino acid sequence: CASSLGTGPYNEQFF.

The chain links TRBV7-6 to TRBJ2-7; D perhaps matches TRBD1 (6 bases). This CDR3 is 14 amino acids long. Per germline, CDR1 SGHVS and CDR2 FNYEAQ. Trimming shortened V by 4 bases and J by 4 bases, and 14 bases separated the two germline ends. CDR3 amino acids: CASSSTDRRYEQYF. The CDR3 DNA reads as TGTGCCAGCAGCTCCACGGACAGAAGATACGAGCAGTACTTC.

This clone came up a few times. The chain's CDR3 is CAISGQGSSYNEQFF. The CDR3 DNA reads as TGTGCCATCAGCGGACAGGGTAGCTCCTACAATGAGCAGTTCTTC. The V gene is TRBV10-3, the J gene TRBJ2-1; TRBD1 agrees at 8 bases. The V gene end was trimmed by 6 bases and the J gene end by 0 bases; junction bases not matched to a gene: 4. Germline assignment: CDR1 ENHRY and CDR2 SYGVKD. The CDR3 contains 15 residues.

The chain is built from TRBV29-1 and TRBJ2-1; 8 nucleotides align to TRBD2. CDR1 is SQVTM and CDR2 is ANQGSEA in the germline V gene. V shed 5 bases, J shed 9 bases, and the junction held 12 bases outside the gene matches. This CDR3 has 14 residues. The CDR3 DNA is TGCAGCGTTCTTCCTAGGCGGGAGGACGGTGAGCAGTTCTTC. Protein sequence: CSVLPRREDGEQFF.